The 17 T cell receptor beta chains in this list originate from one sample, sequenced in a study of cytomegalovirus exposure and HLA in healthy donors. The PCR had 60 Vbeta and 13 Jbeta primers. Produced via immunoSEQ multiplex PCR; TCRdb's table is partial and in-frame only. The sample lists around 210,000 clones; around 77% were seen once. Sequenced: PBMCs. The receptors derive from a woman aged 30 to 39 in good health and CMV-seronegative.

The chain uses TRBV5-1 and TRBJ1-4; 9 nucleotides agree with TRBD1. Germline V CDR1 and CDR2: SGHRS, YFSETQ. This CDR3 region has 14 residues. Trimming took 3 bases from V and 8 from J; bases not matched to a gene: 5. CDR3 coding DNA: TGCGCCAGCAGCTCCGGGACAGGGACCGAAAAACTGTTTTTT. Residues: CASSSGTGTEKLFF.

This clone appeared a single time. The V gene is TRBV5-1, the J gene TRBJ2-3; TRBD2 matches at 9 bases. The CDR3 contains 17 residues. The V gene's germline CDR1 is SGHRS and CDR2 YFSETQ. V gave up 4 bases and J gave up 5 bases; unmatched junction bases: 14. CDR3 nucleotides: TGCGCCAGCAGCCAAAGCGGTTGGCGGGGGGGTATAGATACGCAGTATTTT. Protein product: CASSQSGWRGGIDTQYF.

The chain is built from TRBV5-5 and TRBJ2-7, with 10 bases fitting TRBD1. The germline V gene has CDR1 SGHKS and CDR2 YYEKEE (reference sequence). The CDR3 length is 18 residues. The ends lost 2 bases at V and 6 bases at J; junction bases unmatched: 17. CDR3 nucleotide sequence: TGTGCCAGCAGCTTAAGGGCCCAATGGACAGGGGGTTTAGGCGAGCAGTACTTC. Translation: CASSLRAQWTGGLGEQYF.

The V gene is TRBV5-6, the J gene TRBJ2-7; D remains unclear. Germline V lookup: CDR1 SGHDT, CDR2 YYEEEE. This CDR3 contains 15 residues. V was cut by 2 bases and J by 3 bases, with 15 bases left in between. The CDR3 nucleotides read TGTGCCAGCAGCTTAGCGATTAGTTCGTACTACGAGCAGTACTTC. This codes for CASSLAISSYYEQYF.

The rearrangement joins TRBV4-2 to TRBJ2-7, with 16 bases identical to TRBD2. CDR1 is LGHNA and CDR2 is YNFKEQ in the germline V gene. The CDR3 consists of 17 residues. V shed 4 bases, J shed 3 bases, and the junction held 6 bases outside the gene matches. CDR3 region: CASSRGTSGGAGYEQYF. CDR3 sequence (DNA): TGTGCCAGCAGCCGGGGGACTAGCGGGGGGGCGGGCTACGAGCAGTACTTC.

The DNA for the CDR3 is TGTGCCAGCAGCTCGGGGACTAGCGGGAGAGACGGCACAGATACGCAGTATTTT. It translates to CASSSGTSGRDGTDTQYF. The V gene is TRBV13, the J gene TRBJ2-3, with 14 bases matching TRBD2. V was clipped by 4 bases and J by 1 base; unmatched bases: 7. Germline assignment: CDR1 PRHDT and CDR2 FYEKMQ (reference sequence). The CDR3 has 18 amino acids.

This clone was observed a few times. The rearrangement joins TRBV2 to TRBJ1-1; TRBD1 might be the D (5 bases). This CDR3 has 13 amino acids. Per the germline V gene, CDR1 is SNHLY and CDR2 is FYNNEI. Trimming took off 5 bases at V and 1 base at J, with 8 bases between the two ends. CDR3 residues: CASSWGENTEAFF. The DNA for the CDR3 is TGTGCCAGCAGTTGGGGCGAGAACACTGAAGCTTTCTTT.

About this clone itself: This sample also contains other DNA sequences that code for the same CDR3. The CDR3 bases are TGCAGCGTTGCGCAACGGGATGGCTACACCTTC. It specifies CSVAQRDGYTF. The chain carries TRBV29-1 and TRBJ1-2; D gene uncertain. The V and J ends lost 4 bases and 6 bases respectively, with 9 bases between them. This CDR3 is built from 11 residues. The germline V gene encodes CDR1 SQVTM and CDR2 ANQGSEA.

This clone was observed once. The rearrangement links TRBV2 to TRBJ2-5; 7 bases are shared with TRBD2. Per germline, CDR1 SNHLY and CDR2 FYNNEI. This CDR3 spans 13 amino acids. V shed 7 bases and J 5 bases; nucleotides not matched to a gene: 7. Here the CDR3 DNA reads TGTGCCAGCACCGGGGGAGCGGGGGAGACCCAGTACTTC. It yields the protein CASTGGAGETQYF.

The J gene is TRBJ1-1, the V gene TRBV7-9, with D possibly TRBD1 on 6 matching bases. This CDR3 spans 15 amino acids. Trimming removed 2 bases at V and 4 bases at J, with 14 bases between. Per the germline V gene, CDR1 is SEHNR and CDR2 is FQNEAQ (reference sequence). The CDR3 region is CASSLMGHWTTEAFF. In nucleotides, the CDR3 is TGTGCCAGCAGCTTAATGGGACATTGGACCACTGAAGCTTTCTTT. Based on the CDR3 plus reference TRBV7-9 and TRBJ1-1, the full variable domain is DTGVSQNPRHKITKRGQNVTFRCDPISEHNRLYWYRQTLGQGPEFLTYFQNEAQLEKSRLLSDRFSAERPKGSFSTLEIQRTEQGDSAMYLCASSLMGHWTTEAFFGQGTRLTVV.

The gene calls are TRBV6-1 and TRBJ2-1, with TRBD2 as a possible D gene (6 bases). This CDR3 is built from 16 residues. Germline V lookup: CDR1 MNHNS, CDR2 SASEGT. The V gene lost 4 bases and the J gene lost 6 bases, with 19 bases spanning the gap. CDR3 loop: CASSGSAGSSGNEQFF. CDR3 sequence (DNA): TGTGCCAGCAGTGGAAGCGCGGGATCTTCTGGCAATGAGCAGTTCTTC.

This rearrangement joins TRBV5-6 to TRBJ1-4; 12 bases line up with TRBD1. V lost 4 bases and J lost 8; bases outside the gene matches: 12. Per germline, CDR1 SGHDT and CDR2 YYEEEE. The CDR3 runs to 17 residues. DNA for the CDR3: TGTGCCAGCAGCCATTCCGGGACAGGGGGCCGGGCGGAAAAACTGTTTTTT. This gives the protein CASSHSGTGGRAEKLFF.

V and J are TRBV27 and TRBJ1-2; 8 nucleotides align to TRBD1. Germline V lookup: CDR1 MNHEY, CDR2 SMNVEV (reference sequence). The CDR3 sequence is 14 residues long. With V trimmed by 7 bases and J by 8 bases, 12 bases remained unmatched. This chain's CDR3 is CASTTRQGASGYTF. CDR3 nucleotides: TGTGCCAGCACCACCCGGCAGGGGGCATCGGGCTACACCTTC.

The chain recombines TRBV19 with TRBJ2-7, with TRBD2 matching 12 bases. J gave up 3 bases and V 4 bases, and 4 bases lay outside the gene matches. The CDR3 is 15 residues long. Germline lookup yields CDR1 LNHDA and CDR2 SQIVND (reference sequence). The CDR3 DNA is TGTGCCAGTAGTAATCTAGCGGGGGGGCTCTACGAGCAGTACTTC. Amino acids: CASSNLAGGLYEQYF.

This clone came up once. The genes are TRBV9 and TRBJ2-1; 10 bases are a match to TRBD2. CDR1 and CDR2 from the germline V gene are SGDLS and YYNGEE. CDR3 length: 14 amino acids. J was trimmed by 7 bases and V by 6 bases; bases with no gene match: 7. The CDR3 loop reads CASTKLAGLNEQFF. In DNA form, the CDR3 reads TGTGCCAGCACCAAACTAGCGGGGTTAAATGAGCAGTTCTTC.

The chain recombines TRBV4-1 with TRBJ2-1, with D hard to call. Germline values: CDR1 MGHRA, CDR2 YSYEKL. V was trimmed by 0 bases and J by 6 bases, leaving 6 bases between them. The CDR3 covers 13 residues. This chain's CDR3 is CASSQDPLNEQFF. The CDR3, as DNA: TGCGCCAGCAGCCAAGATCCTCTCAATGAGCAGTTCTTC.

The chain joins TRBV4-1 to TRBJ2-7, with 8 bases aligning to TRBD1. The CDR3 runs to 16 residues. Germline V gives CDR1 MGHRA, CDR2 YSYEKL. The trim removed 5 bases at V and 5 bases at J, leaving 14 bases unmatched. CDR3 region: CASSSWTGKKPHEQYF. The CDR3 coding sequence is TGCGCCAGCAGCAGCTGGACAGGGAAAAAACCGCACGAGCAGTACTTC.